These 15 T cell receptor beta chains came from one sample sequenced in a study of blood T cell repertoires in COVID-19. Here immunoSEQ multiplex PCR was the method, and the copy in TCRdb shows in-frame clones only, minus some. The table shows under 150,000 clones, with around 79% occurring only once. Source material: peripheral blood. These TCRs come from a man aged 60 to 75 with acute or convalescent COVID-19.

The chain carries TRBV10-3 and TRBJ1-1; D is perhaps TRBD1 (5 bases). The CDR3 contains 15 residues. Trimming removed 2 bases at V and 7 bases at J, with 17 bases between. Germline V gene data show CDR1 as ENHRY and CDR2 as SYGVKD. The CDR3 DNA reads TGTGCCATCAGTGAGCCAAGAAGGGGTTCGGGTGAAGCTTTCTTT. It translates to CAISEPRRGSGEAFF.

CDR3 region: CASSQERASGSYEQYF. The CDR3 DNA reads TGTGCCAGCAGCCAAGAGAGGGCGAGTGGATCCTACGAGCAGTACTTC. V and J are TRBV3-1 (or the pseudogene TRBV3-2) and TRBJ2-7, with D possibly matching TRBD2 (5 bases). The CDR3 runs 16 residues. V was pared by 0 bases and J by 1 base, with 13 bases between. The germline gives CDR1 LGHDT, CDR2 YNNKEL (reference sequence).

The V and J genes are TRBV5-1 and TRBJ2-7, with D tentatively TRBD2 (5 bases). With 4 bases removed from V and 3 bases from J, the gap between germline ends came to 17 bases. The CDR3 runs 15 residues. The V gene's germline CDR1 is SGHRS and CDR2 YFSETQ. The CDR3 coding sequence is TGCGCCAGCAGCCCGGCCGGGGAGCAGGTCTACGAGCAGTACTTC. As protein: CASSPAGEQVYEQYF.

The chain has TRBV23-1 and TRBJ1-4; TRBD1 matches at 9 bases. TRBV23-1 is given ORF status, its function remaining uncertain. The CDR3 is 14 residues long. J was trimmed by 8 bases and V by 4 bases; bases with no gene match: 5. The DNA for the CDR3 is TGCGCCAGCAGTCCGACAGGGGGAAAAGAAAAACTGTTTTTT. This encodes CASSPTGGKEKLFF.

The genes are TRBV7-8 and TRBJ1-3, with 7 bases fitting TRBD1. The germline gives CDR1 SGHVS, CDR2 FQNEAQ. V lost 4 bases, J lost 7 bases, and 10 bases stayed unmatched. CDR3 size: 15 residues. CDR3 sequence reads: CASSSPGTERNTIYF. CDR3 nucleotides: TGTGCCAGCAGCTCCCCCGGGACAGAACGGAACACCATATATTTT.

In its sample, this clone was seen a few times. This CDR3 reads CASSNGGGQPQHF. The CDR3 DNA reads TGTGCCAGCAGCAACGGGGGTGGTCAGCCCCAGCATTTT. The J gene is TRBJ1-5, the V gene TRBV6-2 or TRBV6-3; possible D gene TRBD1, 5 bases. This CDR3 has 13 residues. V was pared by 6 bases and J by 6 bases, with 12 bases between. Germline assignment: CDR1 MNHEY and CDR2 SVGEGT.

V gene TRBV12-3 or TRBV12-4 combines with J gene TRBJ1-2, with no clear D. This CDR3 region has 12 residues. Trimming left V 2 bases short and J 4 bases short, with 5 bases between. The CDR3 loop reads CASSLYPYGYTF. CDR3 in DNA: TGTGCCAGCAGTTTATATCCCTATGGCTACACCTTC.

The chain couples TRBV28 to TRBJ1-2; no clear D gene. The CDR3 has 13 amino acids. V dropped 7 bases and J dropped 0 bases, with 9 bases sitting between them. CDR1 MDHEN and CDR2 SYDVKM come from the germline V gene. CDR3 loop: CASTPHPNYGYTF. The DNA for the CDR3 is TGTGCCAGCACCCCCCATCCTAACTATGGCTACACCTTC.

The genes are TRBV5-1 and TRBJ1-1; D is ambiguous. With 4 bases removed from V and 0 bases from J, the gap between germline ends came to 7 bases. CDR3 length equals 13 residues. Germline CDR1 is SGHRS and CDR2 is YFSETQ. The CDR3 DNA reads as TGCGCCAGCAGCGAGACACTGAACACTGAAGCTTTCTTT. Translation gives CASSETLNTEAFF.

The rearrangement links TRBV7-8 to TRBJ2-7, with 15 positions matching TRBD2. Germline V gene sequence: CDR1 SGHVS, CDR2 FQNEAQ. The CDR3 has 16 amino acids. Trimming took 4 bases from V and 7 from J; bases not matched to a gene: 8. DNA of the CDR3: TGTGCCAGCAGCTCGGGACTAGCGGGAGGCCCTGGGGAGCAGTACTTC. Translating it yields CASSSGLAGGPGEQYF.

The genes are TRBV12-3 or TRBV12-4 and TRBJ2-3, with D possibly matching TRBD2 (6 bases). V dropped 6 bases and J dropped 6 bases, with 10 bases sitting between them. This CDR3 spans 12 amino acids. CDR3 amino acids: CASSKLADTQYF. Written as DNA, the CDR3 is TGTGCCAGCAGCAAACTAGCCGATACGCAGTATTTT.

The CDR3 here is CASSPGQGELGGYTF. CDR3 DNA sequence: TGCGCCAGCAGCCCGGGACAGGGGGAGCTGGGGGGCTACACCTTC. The chain carries TRBV5-1 and TRBJ1-2, with 11 bases aligning to TRBD1. The CDR3 covers 15 residues. Germline CDR1 and CDR2: SGHRS and YFSETQ. With V trimmed by 4 bases and J by 8 bases, 10 bases remained unmatched.

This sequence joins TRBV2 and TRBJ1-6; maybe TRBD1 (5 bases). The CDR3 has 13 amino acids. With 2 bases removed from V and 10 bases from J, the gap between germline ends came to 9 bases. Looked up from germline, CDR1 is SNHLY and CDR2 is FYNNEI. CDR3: CASSETGGSPLHF. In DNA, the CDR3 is TGTGCCAGCAGTGAAACTGGGGGGTCACCCCTCCACTTT.

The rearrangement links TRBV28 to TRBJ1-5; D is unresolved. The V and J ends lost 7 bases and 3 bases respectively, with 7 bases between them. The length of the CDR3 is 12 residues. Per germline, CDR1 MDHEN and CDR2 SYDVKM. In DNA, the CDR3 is TGTGCCAGCAAGCGGGTCAATCAGCCCCAGCATTTT. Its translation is CASKRVNQPQHF.

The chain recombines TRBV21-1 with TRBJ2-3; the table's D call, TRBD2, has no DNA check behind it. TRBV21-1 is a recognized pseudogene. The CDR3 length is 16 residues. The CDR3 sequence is CASSKGPAGGADTQYF. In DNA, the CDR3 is TGTGCCAGCAGCAAAGGACCAGCGGGAGGGGCAGATACGCAGTATTTT.